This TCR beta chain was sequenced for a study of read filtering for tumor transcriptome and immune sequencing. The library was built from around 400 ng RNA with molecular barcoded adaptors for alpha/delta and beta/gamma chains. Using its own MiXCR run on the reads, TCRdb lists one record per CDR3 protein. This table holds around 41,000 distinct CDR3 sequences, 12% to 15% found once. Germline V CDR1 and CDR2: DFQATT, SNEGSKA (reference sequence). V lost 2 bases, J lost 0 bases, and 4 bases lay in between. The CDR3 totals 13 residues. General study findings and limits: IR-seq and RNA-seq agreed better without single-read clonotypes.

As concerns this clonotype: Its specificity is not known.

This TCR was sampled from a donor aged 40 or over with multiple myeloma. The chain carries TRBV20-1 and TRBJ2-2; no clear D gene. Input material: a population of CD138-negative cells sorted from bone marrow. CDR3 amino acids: CSARLANTGELFF. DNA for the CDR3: TGCAGTGCTAGACTCGCGAACACCGGGGAGCTGTTTTTT.